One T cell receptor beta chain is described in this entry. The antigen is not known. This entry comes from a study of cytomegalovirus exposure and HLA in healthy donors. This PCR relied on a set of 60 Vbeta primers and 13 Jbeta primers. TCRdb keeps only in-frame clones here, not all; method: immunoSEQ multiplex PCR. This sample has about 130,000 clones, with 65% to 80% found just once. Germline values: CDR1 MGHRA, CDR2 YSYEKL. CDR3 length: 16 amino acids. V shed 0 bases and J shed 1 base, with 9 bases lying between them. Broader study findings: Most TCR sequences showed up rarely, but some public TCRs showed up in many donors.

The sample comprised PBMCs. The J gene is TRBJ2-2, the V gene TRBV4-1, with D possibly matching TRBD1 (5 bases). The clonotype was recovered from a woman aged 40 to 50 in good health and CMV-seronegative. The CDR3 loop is CASSQEGQGNTGELFF. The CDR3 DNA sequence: TGCGCCAGCAGCCAAGAAGGTCAGGGGAACACCGGGGAGCTGTTTTTT.